This T cell receptor (beta chain) was recorded in a study of blood T cell repertoires in COVID-19. Study-wide background: The United States, Italy and Spain were the sources of the acute and convalescent COVID-19 samples.

Repertoires were generated with immunoSEQ multiplex PCR, while TCRdb's copy carries only in-frame clones and drops some. This sample has over 150,000 clones, with 80% to 90% found just once. The CDR3 length is 13 residues. Germline CDR1 and CDR2: MNHEY and SVGAGI. Deletions cut 6 bases from V and 8 bases from J, with 16 bases between. The TCR was taken from a man between 65 and 79 years old with active or convalescent COVID-19. The chain carries TRBV6-5 and TRBJ1-2; TRBD1 might be the D (6 bases). Source material: peripheral blood. The CDR3 here is CASRQQGVRGYTF. The CDR3 DNA reads TGTGCCAGCAGACAACAGGGCGTTCGGGGCTACACCTTC.